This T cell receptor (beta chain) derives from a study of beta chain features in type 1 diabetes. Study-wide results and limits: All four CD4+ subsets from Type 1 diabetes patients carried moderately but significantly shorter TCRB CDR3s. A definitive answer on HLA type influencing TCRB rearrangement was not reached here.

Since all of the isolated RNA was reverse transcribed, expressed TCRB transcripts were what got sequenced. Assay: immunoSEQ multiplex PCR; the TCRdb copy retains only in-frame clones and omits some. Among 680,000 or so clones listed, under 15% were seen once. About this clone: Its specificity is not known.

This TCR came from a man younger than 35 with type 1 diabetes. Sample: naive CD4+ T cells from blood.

The CDR3 sequence: CASSSTSGGPYEQYF. The CDR3 DNA sequence: TGTGCCAGCAGTTCGACTAGCGGGGGACCGTACGAGCAGTACTTC. The chain joins TRBV28 to TRBJ2-7, with 12 bases matching TRBD2. Germline V gene data show CDR1 as MDHEN and CDR2 as SYDVKM. This CDR3 is 15 amino acids long. V gave up 4 bases and J gave up 4 bases; unmatched junction bases: 5.